This T cell receptor (beta chain) stems from a study of T-cell reconstitution after alpha-beta-depleted transplantation in children. Overall study results and limits: The origin of high day-60 TCRbeta diversity in some patients lay in surviving recipient T cells and thymic progenitors. Among T cells one year after transplant, newly produced cells accounted for most counts and diversity. Reportedly, roughly two months post-transplant, alpha-beta T cells arose from several hundred expanded graft clones.

This CDR3 contains 13 residues. Trimming removed 5 bases at V and 1 base at J, with 8 bases between. CDR1 and CDR2 from the germline V gene are DFQATT and SNEGSKA (reference sequence). This clonotype occurred many times. What it binds is not known. TCRbeta library preparation incorporated unique molecular identifiers. MiXCR was run by TCRdb on the PCR reads, yielding one entry per CDR3 protein. The sample lists about 240,000 distinct CDR3 sequences, about 23% occurring once. The sample in question was PBMCs, obtained before TCRalphabeta/CD19-depleted stem cell transplant. The chain employs TRBV20-1 and TRBJ1-4, with a weak D call TRBD1 (6 bases). This clonotype was obtained from a girl aged 2 to 9 with Fanconi anemia, due to receive a stem cell transplant. CDR3 coding DNA: TGCAGTGCTGTGGGACAAACTAATGAAAAACTGTTTTTT. It yields the protein CSAVGQTNEKLFF.